This TCR beta chain was documented in a study of cytomegalovirus exposure and HLA in healthy donors. General study points: Subsequent analysis found a tendency for first-cohort TCR clusters to co-occur within the 120 or so validation repertoires. Cytomegalovirus association was listed for 150 to 200 TCR beta chains. CMV antigen specificity was confirmed in vitro for a few CMV-associated chains.

Comment on this clone: Its antigen is undetermined.

The repertoire was sequenced with immunoSEQ multiplex PCR; TCRdb's copy has only in-frame clones and lacks some. Among 300,000 to 400,000 clones listed, just over 85% were seen once. V gave up 3 bases and J gave up 1 base; unmatched junction bases: 7. This CDR3 contains 17 residues. CDR1 and CDR2 (germline): SNHLY, FYNNEI. The V call is TRBV2, the J call TRBJ2-1; 9 bases match TRBD2. The origin of this receptor is a woman aged 18-29 years in good health and CMV-seronegative. The sequencing input was PBMCs. The CDR3 protein is CASSDGAGGPSYNEQFF. The CDR3 region has the DNA TGTGCCAGCAGTGATGGAGCGGGAGGTCCATCCTACAATGAGCAGTTCTTC. The complete variable domain, with remaining parts taken from reference TRBV2 and TRBJ2-1, reads EPEVTQTPSHQVTQMGQEVILRCVPISNHLYFYWYRQILGQKVEFLVSFYNNEISEKSEIFDDQFSVERPDGSNFTLKIRSTKLEDSAMYFCASSDGAGGPSYNEQFFGPGTRLTVL.